Included here is one TCR beta chain sequence, with context. Its specificity is not known. Via MiXCR, TCRdb re-called the 5' RACE reads, giving one row per CDR3 protein. The data contain 200,000 or so distinct CDR3 sequences, over 10% of them singletons. The data belong to a study of CD8 T cells in ankylosing spondylitis. Findings and limits, study-wide: Disease-linked clones were reportedly significantly enriched in matched ankylosing spondylitis synovial fluid. CD8+ by phenotype, disease-linked clones were relatively rare in peripheral blood. A motif in TCR beta, a set of under ten highly homologous variants, appeared characteristic of ankylosing spondylitis blood. Earlier authors reported some of these motif variants in reactive arthritis synovial fluid and blood.

The CDR3 extends over 14 amino acids. Per germline, CDR1 MDHEN and CDR2 SYDVKM. V lost 6 bases and J 9 bases, leaving 21 bases between the germline ends. The sequencing input was blood, either unsorted or a sorted T cell fraction (not recorded which). The genes are TRBV28 and TRBJ2-7; TRBD2 is a possible D gene (5 bases). This clonotype was obtained from a female donor with ankylosing spondylitis or in good health (not recorded which). The CDR3 bases are TGTGCCAGCAGACCCGGGGTAATTGGAACGGCGCAGTACTTC. It translates to CASRPGVIGTAQYF.